This TCR beta chain was sequenced during a study of immune cell composition in non-small cell lung cancer. Overall study context: Histologic subtype was mainly adenocarcinoma or squamous cell carcinoma.

Concerning this clone: The antigen is undetermined.

Germline V CDR1 and CDR2: SGHVS, FQNEAQ. Trimming cost V 5 bases and J 3 bases, with 15 bases left between them. CDR3 length: 15 amino acids. Study-wide findings and caveats: In adenocarcinoma, maximal tumour-associated clone frequency tracked TIL tumour reactivity. Tumour-associated clones >0.5% occurred in around 35% of adenocarcinomas, roughly four fifths of squamous. Tumour-reactive clones were not shown to match dominant in vivo tumour clones.

Measured with immunoSEQ multiplex PCR; TCRdb has only the in-frame clones, and not every one. The profile shows around 5,000 clones, around 82% of them singletons. This TCR came from a human donor with non-small cell lung cancer. This chain joins TRBV7-8 and TRBJ2-3, with a tentative D call TRBD1 (6 bases). The sequencing sample was made of lung tumor tissue. The CDR3 nucleotides read TGTGCCAGCAGCCCCGGACAGCAGGGGACAGATACGCAGTATTTT. It encodes CASSPGQQGTDTQYF.